This TCR beta chain is from a study of blood T cell repertoires in COVID-19. As for the study in general: Acute and convalescent COVID-19 specimens originated in the United States, Italy and Spain. Sources were T cells, B-cell-depleted T cells, or PBMCs; the material itself was cDNA or gDNA.

Patients in Seattle were enrolled during active infection, then followed longitudinally. The V end lost 3 bases, the J end lost 5 bases, and 14 bases lay between the germline ends. Germline assignment: CDR1 LGHNT and CDR2 FRNRAP. The CDR3 contains 14 residues. Some clones are missing from TCRdb's copy, which holds only in-frame ones; the method was immunoSEQ multiplex PCR. The table includes about 200,000 clones, more than 75% detected once. This receptor was identified in a middle-aged woman with COVID-19, enrolled during active disease. The chain recombines TRBV12-5 with TRBJ2-7, with D possibly TRBD1 on 5 matching bases. The sample comprised peripheral blood. CDR3 residues: CASGLGAPRDEQYF. CDR3 nucleotides: TGTGCTAGTGGTTTAGGAGCGCCCAGGGACGAGCAGTACTTC.